The 32 T cell receptor beta chains reported below all come from one sample, sequenced in a study of cytomegalovirus exposure and HLA in healthy donors. Using immunoSEQ multiplex PCR, the repertoire was profiled, and TCRdb retains in-frame clones only, with some absent. The sample carries around 93,000 clones, around 85% recorded once. The specimen sequenced was PBMCs. Source of these receptors: a man younger than 35 in good health and CMV-seropositive.

In the case of this clone: One junction end does not reproduce the germline sequence, and a read error may be involved. This sequence joins TRBV11-2 and TRBJ2-1, with 8 bases lining up with TRBD2. The V gene's germline CDR1 is SGHAT and CDR2 FQNNGV. The CDR3 runs to 11 residues. CDR3 region: CASSRGGLLIF. CDR3 coding DNA: TGTGCCAGCAGCCGGGGGGGTCTCTTGATCTTC.

DNA for the CDR3: TGCACCAGCAGTAGCAAGTGTTTGCGAAAGACCTATGGCTACACCTTC. Amino acid sequence: CTSSSKCLRKTYGYTF. The V gene is TRBV1, the J gene TRBJ1-2. TRBV1 has pseudogene status. This CDR3 has 16 residues.

This chain joins TRBV7-9 and TRBJ1-2, with no clear D. Trimming shortened V by 1 base and J by 0 bases, and 9 bases separated the two germline ends. The CDR3 has 15 residues. Germline values: CDR1 SEHNR, CDR2 FQNEAQ (reference sequence). The CDR3 nucleotides are TGTGCCAGCAGCTTAGATGAGGGAGCTAACTATGGCTACACCTTC. Translating gives CASSLDEGANYGYTF.

The chain combines TRBV27 with TRBJ2-2; 11 bases map to TRBD2. Unmatched junction bases numbered 3, after V lost 1 base and J lost 5 bases. Per the germline V gene, CDR1 is MNHEY and CDR2 is SMNVEV (reference sequence). This CDR3 region has 16 residues. CDR3 sequence reads: CASSLYLAGGTGELFF. The CDR3 DNA is TGTGCCAGCAGTTTATATCTAGCGGGAGGAACCGGGGAGCTGTTTTTT.

This clone was recorded once. The rearrangement links TRBV29-1 to TRBJ2-7; TRBD1 matches 8 bases. The CDR3 loop spans 15 amino acids. Germline values: CDR1 SQVTM, CDR2 ANQGSEA. V lost 2 bases and J lost 4; bases outside the gene matches: 10. As DNA, the CDR3 is TGCAGCGTTGAAAAGGGAGACAGGGGCGGGTACGAGCAGTACTTC. It encodes CSVEKGDRGGYEQYF.

The chain combines TRBV5-1 with TRBJ2-6; a weak D match, TRBD1 (6 bases). The length of the CDR3 is 18 residues. Trimming took 0 bases from V and 0 from J, leaving 13 bases between them. Germline loops: CDR1 SGHRS, CDR2 YFSETQ. The CDR3 protein is CASSLVRGRFSGANVLTF. The CDR3 coding sequence is TGCGCCAGCAGCTTGGTCAGGGGTCGTTTCTCTGGGGCCAACGTCCTGACTTTC.

The chain couples TRBV2 to TRBJ1-4, with 7 bases matching TRBD1. Germline V gives CDR1 SNHLY, CDR2 FYNNEI. With 4 bases clipped from V and 13 bases from J, the junction kept 12 bases outside the gene matches. This CDR3 contains 14 residues. CDR3 sequence (DNA): TGTGCCAGCAGTGCGGGACAGCCGAACATGGTACTGTTTTTT. Amino acid sequence: CASSAGQPNMVLFF.

The chain combines TRBV2 with TRBJ2-3; TRBD2 matches at 7 bases. The germline V gene encodes CDR1 SNHLY and CDR2 FYNNEI. V was pared by 11 bases and J by 5 bases, with 10 bases of the junction left unmatched. This CDR3 comprises 13 residues. The CDR3 nucleotides are TGTGCCGGAGGTGGGGAGGGCCGAGATACGCAGTATTTT. Its translation is CAGGGEGRDTQYF.

In its sample, this clone ranks as medium-sized. This rearrangement joins TRBV13 to TRBJ2-1, with a tentative D call TRBD1 (5 bases). Trimming removed 5 bases at V and 4 bases at J, with 15 bases between. Germline CDR1 PRHDT, CDR2 FYEKMQ (reference sequence). The CDR3 has 15 amino acids. The CDR3 bases are TGTGCCAGCAGCCCAAACAACAGGCAATACAATGAGCAGTTCTTC. Translated: CASSPNNRQYNEQFF.

This chain connects TRBV19 to TRBJ1-5; possible D gene TRBD1, 6 bases. Per the germline V gene, CDR1 is LNHDA and CDR2 is SQIVND (reference sequence). This CDR3 has 14 residues. V was pared by 2 bases and J by 6 bases, with 11 bases between. As DNA, the CDR3 is TGTGCCAGTAGTATACGCAGGGGCGGTCAGCCCCAGCATTTT. Its protein product is CASSIRRGGQPQHF. Filled out from reference TRBV19 and TRBJ1-5, the complete variable domain reads DGGITQSPKYLFRKEGQNVTLSCEQNLNHDAMYWYRQDPGQGLRLIYYSQIVNDFQKGDIAEGYSVSREKKESFPLTVTSAQKNPTAFYLCASSIRRGGQPQHFGDGTRLSIL.

The genes are TRBV7-3 and TRBJ1-2; D unresolved. Germline values: CDR1 SGHTA, CDR2 FQGTGA. The germline V and J ends were trimmed by 0 bases and 6 bases, with 14 bases remaining between them. The CDR3 has 15 residues. The CDR3 nucleotides are TGTGCCAGCAGCTTAACAGGCGGGTCTAAGGATGGCTACACCTTC. It yields the protein CASSLTGGSKDGYTF.

This clone has more than one count but fewer than ten. The rearrangement links TRBV2 to TRBJ1-3; possible D gene TRBD1, 5 bases. Trimming left V 9 bases short and J 4 bases short, with 10 bases between. This CDR3 spans 12 amino acids. In germline, CDR1 is SNHLY, CDR2 FYNNEI. The CDR3 here is CASHRQGNTIYF. For the CDR3, the DNA is TGTGCCAGTCACAGACAGGGAAACACCATATATTTT. Full variable domain (remainder filled in from reference TRBV2 and TRBJ1-3): EPEVTQTPSHQVTQMGQEVILRCVPISNHLYFYWYRQILGQKVEFLVSFYNNEISEKSEIFDDQFSVERPDGSNFTLKIRSTKLEDSAMYFCASHRQGNTIYFGEGSWLTVV.

The chain couples TRBV28 to TRBJ2-5; tentatively, D is TRBD1 (6 bases). Germline lookup yields CDR1 MDHEN and CDR2 SYDVKM. This CDR3 region has 16 residues. Trimming shortened V by 6 bases and J by 5 bases, and 22 bases separated the two germline ends. CDR3 in amino acids: CASSSFDGQNGETQYF. The DNA for the CDR3 is TGTGCCAGCAGCAGTTTTGATGGACAGAATGGGGAGACCCAGTACTTC.

The rearrangement uses TRBV6-6 and TRBJ2-1; D perhaps matches TRBD2 (6 bases). The CDR3 consists of 15 residues. With 2 bases removed from V and 5 bases from J, the gap between germline ends came to 13 bases. Germline V gives CDR1 MNHNY, CDR2 SVGAGI (reference sequence). CDR3 coding DNA: TGTGCCAGCAGTTACGTGCGGGACTCTGACAATGAGCAGTTCTTC. It yields the protein CASSYVRDSDNEQFF.

The chain is built from TRBV28 and TRBJ1-1, with 8 bases matching TRBD1. Trimming at V came to 5 bases and at J to 0 bases, leaving 11 bases not matched to a gene. The germline CDR1 and CDR2 sequences are MDHEN and SYDVKM. This CDR3 has 17 residues. CDR3 protein: CASSIPGGWNMNTEAFF. For the CDR3, the DNA is TGTGCCAGCAGTATTCCAGGGGGCTGGAACATGAACACTGAAGCTTTCTTT.

The chain's CDR3 is CASSEEPEASSYNEQFF. CDR3 in DNA: TGTGCCAGCAGTGAAGAACCCGAGGCCAGCTCCTACAATGAGCAGTTCTTC. This sequence joins TRBV6-1 and TRBJ2-1; unclear D gene. Germline lookup yields CDR1 MNHNS and CDR2 SASEGT. CDR3 length: 17 residues. With 1 base removed from V and 0 bases from J, the gap between germline ends came to 13 bases.

The chain joins TRBV12-5 to TRBJ2-1; TRBD1 might be the D (6 bases). Germline values: CDR1 LGHNT, CDR2 FRNRAP. V shed 6 bases and J shed 0 bases, with 9 bases lying between them. The CDR3 length is 14 residues. CDR3 nucleotides: TGTGCTAGTGGGGACAGTAGCTCCTACAATGAGCAGTTCTTC. This sequence encodes CASGDSSSYNEQFF.

This clone showed up just once. This chain uses TRBV30 with TRBJ2-1; no firm D call. The CDR3 is 13 amino acids. CDR1 is GTSNPN, CDR2 SVGIG, per germline (reference sequence). V lost 1 base and J 5 bases, leaving 9 bases between the germline ends. The DNA for the CDR3 is TGTGCCTGGAGTGCTCTAACAGACAATGAGCAGTTCTTC. Its translation: CAWSALTDNEQFF.

The rearrangement links TRBV7-9 to TRBJ2-7, with 9 bases lining up with TRBD1. Germline CDR1 reads SEHNR; CDR2 reads FQNEAQ (reference sequence). J gave up 1 base and V 6 bases, and 7 bases lay outside the gene matches. The length of the CDR3 is 15 residues. The CDR3 nucleotides are TGTGCCAGCAGTTCCGGGACAGGGAGTTCCTACGAGCAGTACTTC. This sequence encodes CASSSGTGSSYEQYF.

The chain joins TRBV5-1 to TRBJ2-5; 9 bases map to TRBD2. J was trimmed by 5 bases and V by 5 bases; bases with no gene match: 16. Germline V gene lookup returns CDR1 SGHRS and CDR2 YFSETQ. CDR3 length: 17 residues. The CDR3 loop is CASRIDASGTQGETQYF. CDR3 DNA sequence: TGCGCCAGCAGGATTGACGCTAGCGGGACCCAAGGGGAGACCCAGTACTTC. Variable domain in full (rest from reference TRBV5-1 and TRBJ2-5): KAGVTQTPRYLIKTRGQQVTLSCSPISGHRSVSWYQQTPGQGLQFLFEYFSETQRNKGNFPGRFSGRQFSNSRSEMNVSTLELGDSALYLCASRIDASGTQGETQYFGPGTRLLVL.

The rearrangement uses TRBV7-8 and TRBJ1-1; D ambiguous. The CDR3 consists of 13 residues. Between the trimmed V and J ends, which lost 4 bases and 1 base, there was a span of 7 bases. The V gene's germline CDR1 is SGHVS and CDR2 FQNEAQ. The CDR3 spells CASSSGRNTEAFF. CDR3 nucleotide sequence: TGTGCCAGCAGCTCAGGCAGGAACACTGAAGCTTTCTTT.

The chain joins TRBV18 to TRBJ1-4; no firm D call. Trimming shortened V by 4 bases and J by 7 bases, and 7 bases separated the two germline ends. The CDR3 covers 12 residues. Germline V gene data show CDR1 as KGHSH and CDR2 as LQKENI. CDR3 region: CASSLNSEKLFF. The DNA of the CDR3 is TGTGCCAGCTCACTAAACAGTGAAAAACTGTTTTTT.

The chain has TRBV27 and TRBJ2-7; 11 nucleotides match TRBD1. The CDR3 covers 15 residues. V dropped 5 bases and J dropped 4; count of bases not matched to a gene: 7. Germline V CDR1 and CDR2: MNHEY, SMNVEV (reference sequence). The CDR3 here is CASSPRTGGDYEQYF. As DNA, the CDR3 is TGTGCCAGCAGTCCCCGGACAGGGGGCGATTACGAGCAGTACTTC.

This chain joins TRBV11-2 and TRBJ2-2; maybe TRBD1 (6 bases). This CDR3 has 18 residues. V was clipped by 2 bases and J by 2 bases, with 18 bases between them. Germline V gene sequence: CDR1 SGHAT, CDR2 FQNNGV. CDR3 sequence (DNA): TGTGCCAGCAGCTTACCTCTCCTTAGACAGGACAACACCGGGGAGCTGTTTTTT. Translating it yields CASSLPLLRQDNTGELFF. The complete variable domain, with remaining parts taken from reference TRBV11-2 and TRBJ2-2, reads EAGVAQSPRYKIIEKRQSVAFWCNPISGHATLYWYQQILGQGPKLLIQFQNNGVVDDSQLPKDRFSAERLKGVDSTLKIQPAKLEDSAVYLCASSLPLLRQDNTGELFFGEGSRLTVL.

The V gene is TRBV5-1, the J gene TRBJ2-3; TRBD2 aligns across 8 bases. Germline V gene lookup returns CDR1 SGHRS and CDR2 YFSETQ. Trimming took 3 bases from V and 2 from J; bases not matched to a gene: 2. The CDR3 contains 14 residues. CDR3 nucleotide sequence: TGCGCCAGCAGCTACGGACTAGCCACAGATACGCAGTATTTT. This codes for CASSYGLATDTQYF.

The V call is TRBV5-1, the J call TRBJ2-1; 8 bases are shared with TRBD2. V trimming: 1 base; J trimming: 4 bases; junction bases outside the gene matches: 10. CDR1 SGHRS and CDR2 YFSETQ come from the germline V gene. The CDR3 consists of 17 residues. The CDR3 region is CASSLTGAGVPYNEQFF. The DNA of the CDR3 is TGCGCCAGCAGCTTGACTGGAGCGGGAGTCCCTTACAATGAGCAGTTCTTC.

V is TRBV6-5 and J is TRBJ2-1; no clear D gene. This CDR3 spans 15 amino acids. From germline, CDR1 is MNHEY and CDR2 SVGAGI. Trimming cost V 3 bases and J 7 bases, with 16 bases left between them. CDR3 DNA sequence: TGTGCCAGCAGTTATTCAACTCCACCTACGAATGAGCAGTTCTTC. Translated, it gives CASSYSTPPTNEQFF.

This clone was detected only once. The chain combines TRBV5-8 with TRBJ1-4; 8 bases agree with TRBD1. The CDR3 spans 16 residues. Germline assignment: CDR1 SGHTS and CDR2 YDEGEE. Trimming removed 4 bases from V and 0 bases from J; junction bases left unmatched: 5. CDR3 nucleotide sequence: TGTGCCAGCAGCCCCAGGGGGCATGCAACTAATGAAAAACTGTTTTTT. Translation: CASSPRGHATNEKLFF.

The J gene is TRBJ1-1, the V gene TRBV5-4, with 8 bases fitting TRBD1. Germline V gives CDR1 SGHNT, CDR2 YYREEE (reference sequence). The CDR3 contains 12 residues. V lost 1 base and J lost 8; bases outside the gene matches: 1. The chain's CDR3 is CASSLSGGEAFF. The CDR3, as DNA: TGTGCCAGCAGCTTGTCAGGGGGCGAAGCTTTCTTT.

The rearrangement joins TRBV27 to TRBJ1-2; TRBD1 agrees at 11 bases. This CDR3 comprises 15 residues. Trimming cost V 2 bases and J 7 bases; bases outside gene matches: 6. CDR1 and CDR2 from the germline V gene are MNHEY and SMNVEV (reference sequence). The CDR3 nucleotides are TGTGCCAGCAGTTTACCCGGACAGGGGGCGTTTGGCTACACCTTC. Translating gives CASSLPGQGAFGYTF.

The chain carries TRBV5-5 and TRBJ1-1; D gene ambiguous. Trimming took off 0 bases at V and 2 bases at J, with 8 bases between the two ends. The CDR3 length is 14 residues. Germline V gives CDR1 SGHKS, CDR2 YYEKEE (reference sequence). The CDR3 DNA follows: TGTGCCAGCAGCTTGGAGTGGGCTAACACTGAAGCTTTCTTT. This sequence encodes CASSLEWANTEAFF.

A single count supports this clone. The V and J genes are TRBV6-5 and TRBJ1-3; unclear D gene. The V and J ends lost 6 bases and 2 bases respectively, with 14 bases between them. The CDR3 consists of 15 residues. The germline V gene has CDR1 MNHEY and CDR2 SVGAGI. Here the CDR3 DNA reads TGTGCCAGCAGCCTCAGGTCAGGTCCTGGAAACACCATATATTTT. It yields the protein CASSLRSGPGNTIYF.